This T cell receptor beta chain was sequenced during a study of blood T cells in healthy people across ages (dated by TCRdb to the mid-2010s). The study in broad terms: Template switching captured roughly one uniquely barcoded TCR beta cDNA molecule per two T cells in model experiments. Age-related changes in TCR beta repertoire diversity were measured in the study by deep sequencing normalized with unique cDNA molecular identifiers. Donors were grouped into four age groups: young (average 16 years), middle-aged (about 38), aged (about 59) and long-lived (less than 85). To avoid experimental bias, donors of different ages were distributed randomly across sequencing lanes. Two additional independent replicas of 1 million unique cDNA reads from the same blood draw were analyzed for two donors (one aged 18 to 30 and one aged 80 or older). Points the paper makes about the study in general: Because the CMV infection status of the donors was unknown, age-related changes in expanded clonotypes may potentially have been confounded. There was a strong correlation between observed TCR beta diversity and the percentage of naive T cells measured by flow cytometry. Observed TCR beta diversity per million T cells fell roughly linearly with age, and a significant reduction was already apparent by age roughly 40. Compared with the aged group, the long-lived group had more naive CD4+ T cells, fewer expanded clones and increased TCR diversity, suggesting age selection. Estimates of total diversity from one million sequenced T cells were regarded as lower bounds and underestimates. Bulk unsorted PBMC profiling prevented conclusive comparison of naive and antigen-experienced compartments.

The germline V gene supplies CDR1 MGHDK and CDR2 SYGVNS. Reading from cysteine to phenylalanine, the CDR3 counts 14 amino acids. The read is trimmed to its CDR3 DNA, 42 bases read in frame from base 1. Relative to germline, V is 6 bases shorter and J is 5 bases shorter, with 15 bases between their ends. The library was produced with 5' RACE. Sequencing instrument: Illumina HiSeq 2500. The second PCR ran for roughly 7 to 11 cycles and used a J-beta primer mix along with a sample-barcoded 5' primer. A template-switch 5' adaptor carrying 12 random nucleotides introduced a unique molecular identifier onto each TCR beta cDNA molecule. Each sample yielded at least 2.5 million CDR3-containing paired-end reads. First-strand cDNA was synthesized from all RNA with the Mint cDNA synthesis kit, primed by a TRBC-specific oligonucleotide. Following uracil-DNA glycosylase treatment, a first 18-cycle PCR with universal primers M1SS and BC2_uni_R was performed on all cDNA. Concerning the study's data processing: Normalization of each sample was performed by random selection of 1 million high-quality reads, each carrying a distinct molecular identifier. Instead of being binned into consensus sequences, reads that shared molecular identifiers were thrown out. MiTCR, with a Q25 quality threshold and the strictest error-elimination algorithm, was used for CDR3 identification, clonotype clustering and error correction. A nonparametric unseen species model using Euler transformation provided a lower-bound estimate of total TCR beta diversity. TCRdb redid the processing of the public reads, applying fastp at Q25 and MiXCR, and retained in-frame beta chains. Rows are combined by CDR3 protein, so each entry shows the most common genes and DNA. None of the V and J calls come from the authors' own analysis; TCRdb made them. The sample table contains around 1,600,000 distinct CDR3 sequences; only one count was recorded for roughly two fifths of them. The ten largest clonotypes hold about 4.1% of the sample.

On this clonotype itself: Its target antigen remains unknown. No base-level quality is on record; no much larger clone is a single base apart.

Donors were 39 systemically healthy Caucasian individuals from Russia aged roughly 6 to 95 years. About 10 milliliters of peripheral blood were drawn from each donor into EDTA-treated Vacutainer tubes. PBMCs were isolated by Ficoll-Paque density-gradient centrifugation, with at least 7 million obtained per sample. Total RNA, at least 5 micrograms per sample, was extracted from PBMCs with Trizol reagent. For every donor, flow cytometry on a PBMC aliquot measured the percentage of naive CD45RAhigh/CD27high T cells. The sample taken for sequencing was blood. This sequence uses TRBV25-1 and TRBJ2-3, with TRBD1 tentatively as D gene (5 bases match). This TCR derives from a woman under 30 in good health. This receptor carries the CDR3 CASREWGRGDTQYF. The nucleotide sequence is TGTGCCAGCAGGGAGTGGGGTAGGGGAGATACGCAGTATTTT.